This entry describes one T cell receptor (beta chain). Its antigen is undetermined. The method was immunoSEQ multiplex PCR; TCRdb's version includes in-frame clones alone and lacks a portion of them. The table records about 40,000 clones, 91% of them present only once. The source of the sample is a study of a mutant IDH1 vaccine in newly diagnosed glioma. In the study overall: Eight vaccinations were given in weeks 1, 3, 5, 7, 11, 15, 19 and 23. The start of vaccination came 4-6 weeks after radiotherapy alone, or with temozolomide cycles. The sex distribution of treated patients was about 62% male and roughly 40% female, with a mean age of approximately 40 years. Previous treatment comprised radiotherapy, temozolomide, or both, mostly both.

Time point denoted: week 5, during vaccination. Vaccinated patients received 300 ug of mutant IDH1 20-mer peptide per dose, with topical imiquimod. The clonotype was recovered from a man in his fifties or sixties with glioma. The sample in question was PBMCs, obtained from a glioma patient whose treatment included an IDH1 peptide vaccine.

CDR3 loop: CASSRGQDQETQYF. The CDR3 DNA sequence: TGTGCCAGCAGCCGGGGACAGGATCAAGAGACCCAGTACTTC. The chain couples TRBV4-2 to TRBJ2-5; TRBD1 aligns across 8 bases. Trimming removed 4 bases from V and 2 bases from J; junction bases left unmatched: 3. The length of the CDR3 is 14 residues. Germline V gene sequence: CDR1 LGHNA, CDR2 YNFKEQ.